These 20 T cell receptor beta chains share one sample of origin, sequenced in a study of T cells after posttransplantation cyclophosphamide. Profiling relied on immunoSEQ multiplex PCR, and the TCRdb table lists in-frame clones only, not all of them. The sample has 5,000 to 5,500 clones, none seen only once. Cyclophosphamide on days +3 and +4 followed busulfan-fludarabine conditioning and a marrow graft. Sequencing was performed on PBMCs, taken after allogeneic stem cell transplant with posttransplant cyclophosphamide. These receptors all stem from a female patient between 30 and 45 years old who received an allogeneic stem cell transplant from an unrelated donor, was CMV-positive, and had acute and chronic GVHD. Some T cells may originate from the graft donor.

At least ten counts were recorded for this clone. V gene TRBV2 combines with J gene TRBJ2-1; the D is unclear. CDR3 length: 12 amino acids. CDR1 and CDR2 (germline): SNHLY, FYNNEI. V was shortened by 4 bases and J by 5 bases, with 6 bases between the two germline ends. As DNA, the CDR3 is TGTGCCAGCAGTGGGGCTCACAATGAGCAGTTCTTC. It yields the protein CASSGAHNEQFF.

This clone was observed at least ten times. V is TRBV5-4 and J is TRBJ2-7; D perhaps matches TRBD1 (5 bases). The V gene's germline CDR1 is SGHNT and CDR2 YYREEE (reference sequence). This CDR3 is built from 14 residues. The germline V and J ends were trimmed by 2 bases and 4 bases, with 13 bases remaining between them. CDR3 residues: CASSFGGARYEQYF. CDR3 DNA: TGTGCCAGCAGCTTTGGTGGGGCCCGTTACGAGCAGTACTTC.

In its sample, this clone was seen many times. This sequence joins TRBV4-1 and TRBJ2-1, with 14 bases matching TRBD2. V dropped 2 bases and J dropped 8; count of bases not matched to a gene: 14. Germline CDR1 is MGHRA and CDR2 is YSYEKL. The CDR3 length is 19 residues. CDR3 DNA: TGCGCCAGCAGCCAAAAGCCTCCGGGACTAGCGGGAGTAGGAGATGAGCAGTTCTTC. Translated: CASSQKPPGLAGVGDEQFF.

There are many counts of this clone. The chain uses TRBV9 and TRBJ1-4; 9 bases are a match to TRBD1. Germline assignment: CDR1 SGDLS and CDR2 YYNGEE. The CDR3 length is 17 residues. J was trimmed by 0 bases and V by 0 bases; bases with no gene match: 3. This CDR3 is CASSVATGGATNEKLFF. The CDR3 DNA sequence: TGTGCCAGCAGCGTAGCTACAGGGGGCGCAACTAATGAAAAACTGTTTTTT.

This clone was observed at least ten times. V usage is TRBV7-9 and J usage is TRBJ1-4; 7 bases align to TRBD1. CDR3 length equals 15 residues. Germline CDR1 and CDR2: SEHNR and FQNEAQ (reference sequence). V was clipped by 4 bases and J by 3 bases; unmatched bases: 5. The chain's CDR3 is CASSSPGTANEKLFF. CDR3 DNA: TGTGCCAGCAGCTCACCCGGGACAGCTAATGAAAAACTGTTTTTT.

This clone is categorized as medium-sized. The CDR3 loop reads CASSLEGGAGTQYF. Here the CDR3 DNA reads TGTGCCAGCAGCTTGGAAGGGGGCGCGGGGACCCAGTACTTC. The rearrangement uses TRBV5-8 and TRBJ2-5; 7 bases fit TRBD1. The V gene's germline CDR1 is SGHTS and CDR2 YDEGEE. J lost 7 bases, V lost 0 bases, and 6 bases had no gene match. The CDR3 contains 14 residues.

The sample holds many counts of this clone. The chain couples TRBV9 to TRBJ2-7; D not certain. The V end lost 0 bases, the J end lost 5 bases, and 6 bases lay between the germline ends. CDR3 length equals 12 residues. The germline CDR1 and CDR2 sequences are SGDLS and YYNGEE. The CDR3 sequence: CASSVVRHEQYF. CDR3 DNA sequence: TGTGCCAGCAGCGTAGTGAGGCACGAGCAGTACTTC.

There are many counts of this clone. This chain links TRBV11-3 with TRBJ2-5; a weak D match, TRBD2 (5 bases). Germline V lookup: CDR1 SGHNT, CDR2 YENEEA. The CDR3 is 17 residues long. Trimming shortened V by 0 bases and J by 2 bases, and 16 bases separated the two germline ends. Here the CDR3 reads CASSLDSLRARQETQYF. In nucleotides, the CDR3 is TGTGCCAGCAGCTTAGACTCTTTGAGGGCTCGACAAGAGACCCAGTACTTC.

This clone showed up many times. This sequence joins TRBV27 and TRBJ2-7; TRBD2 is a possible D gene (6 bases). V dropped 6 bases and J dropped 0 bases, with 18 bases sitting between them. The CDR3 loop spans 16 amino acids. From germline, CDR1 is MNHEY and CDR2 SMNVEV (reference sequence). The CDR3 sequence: CASSLRPSVSSYEQYF. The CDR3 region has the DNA TGTGCCAGCAGCCTTCGACCTAGCGTTAGCTCCTACGAGCAGTACTTC.

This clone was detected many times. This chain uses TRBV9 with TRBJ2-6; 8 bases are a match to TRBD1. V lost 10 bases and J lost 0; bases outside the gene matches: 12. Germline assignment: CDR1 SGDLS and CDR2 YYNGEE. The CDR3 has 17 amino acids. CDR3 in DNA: TGTGCCCCTGGAGGGGGACAGGAATTCTCTGGGGCCAACGTCCTGACTTTC. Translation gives CAPGGGQEFSGANVLTF.

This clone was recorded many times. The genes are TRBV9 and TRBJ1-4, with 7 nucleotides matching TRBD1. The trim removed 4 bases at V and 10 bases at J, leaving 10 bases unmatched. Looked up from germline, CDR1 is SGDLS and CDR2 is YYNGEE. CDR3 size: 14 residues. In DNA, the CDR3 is TGTGCCAGCAGCCCTCAGACAGGGTCTGGAAAACTGTTTTTT. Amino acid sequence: CASSPQTGSGKLFF.

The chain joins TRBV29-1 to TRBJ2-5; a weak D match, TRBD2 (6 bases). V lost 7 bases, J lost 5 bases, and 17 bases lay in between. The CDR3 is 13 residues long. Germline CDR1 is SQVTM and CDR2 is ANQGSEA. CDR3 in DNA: TGCAGCGCCACCGGGACTCTTATGGAGACCCAGTACTTC. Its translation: CSATGTLMETQYF.

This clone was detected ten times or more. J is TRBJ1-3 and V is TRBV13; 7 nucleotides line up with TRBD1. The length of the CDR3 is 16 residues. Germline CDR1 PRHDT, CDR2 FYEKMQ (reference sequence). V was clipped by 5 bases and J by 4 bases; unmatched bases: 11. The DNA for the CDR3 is TGTGCCAGCAGCCCCTACGGGACAGAGGGAGGAAACACCATATATTTT. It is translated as CASSPYGTEGGNTIYF.

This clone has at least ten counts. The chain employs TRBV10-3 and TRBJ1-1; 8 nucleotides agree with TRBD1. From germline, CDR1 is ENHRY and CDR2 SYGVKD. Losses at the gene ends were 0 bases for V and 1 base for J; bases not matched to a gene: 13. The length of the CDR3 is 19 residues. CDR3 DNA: TGTGCCATCAGTGAGTCGACCCAGGGGGCGGTCGTTCGGAACACTGAAGCTTTCTTT. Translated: CAISESTQGAVVRNTEAFF.

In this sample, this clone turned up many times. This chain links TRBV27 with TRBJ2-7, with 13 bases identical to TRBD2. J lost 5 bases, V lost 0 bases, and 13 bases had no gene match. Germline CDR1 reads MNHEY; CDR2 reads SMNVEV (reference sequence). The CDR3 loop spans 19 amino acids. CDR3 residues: CASSLSGLAGTSRRDEQYF. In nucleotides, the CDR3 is TGTGCCAGCAGTTTATCGGGACTAGCGGGAACCTCAAGGAGAGACGAGCAGTACTTC.

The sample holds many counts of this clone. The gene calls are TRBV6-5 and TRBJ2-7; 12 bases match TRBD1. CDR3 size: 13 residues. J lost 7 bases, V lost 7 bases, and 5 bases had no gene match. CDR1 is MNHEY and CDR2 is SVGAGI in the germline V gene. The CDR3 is CASTGTGGREQYF. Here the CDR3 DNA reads TGTGCCAGCACCGGGACAGGGGGCAGGGAGCAGTACTTC.

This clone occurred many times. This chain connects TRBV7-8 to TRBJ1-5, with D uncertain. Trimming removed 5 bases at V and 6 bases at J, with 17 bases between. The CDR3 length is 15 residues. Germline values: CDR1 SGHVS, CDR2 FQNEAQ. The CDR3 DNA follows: TGTGCCAGCAGCCCCGCGGTGCCTCAACTTCAGCCCCAGCATTTT. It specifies CASSPAVPQLQPQHF.

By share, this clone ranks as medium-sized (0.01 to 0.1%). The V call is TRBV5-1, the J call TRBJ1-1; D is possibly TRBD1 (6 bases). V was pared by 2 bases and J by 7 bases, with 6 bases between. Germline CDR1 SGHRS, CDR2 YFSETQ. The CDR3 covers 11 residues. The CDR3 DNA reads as TGCGCCAGCAGCTTAGGGGGTGAAGCTTTCTTT. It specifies CASSLGGEAFF.

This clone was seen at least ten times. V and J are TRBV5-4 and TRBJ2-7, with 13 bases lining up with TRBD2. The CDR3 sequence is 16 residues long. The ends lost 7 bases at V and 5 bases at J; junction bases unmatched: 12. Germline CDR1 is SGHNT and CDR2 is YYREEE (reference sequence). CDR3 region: CASGPQEGLAGNEQYF. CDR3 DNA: TGTGCCAGCGGCCCCCAGGAGGGACTAGCGGGAAACGAGCAGTACTTC.

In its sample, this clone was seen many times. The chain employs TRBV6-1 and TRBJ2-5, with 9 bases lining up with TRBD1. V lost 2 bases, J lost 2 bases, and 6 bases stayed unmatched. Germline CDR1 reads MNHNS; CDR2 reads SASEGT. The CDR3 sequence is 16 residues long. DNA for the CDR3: TGTGCCAGCAGTGAACTGGACAGGGGCGATCAAGAGACCCAGTACTTC. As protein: CASSELDRGDQETQYF.